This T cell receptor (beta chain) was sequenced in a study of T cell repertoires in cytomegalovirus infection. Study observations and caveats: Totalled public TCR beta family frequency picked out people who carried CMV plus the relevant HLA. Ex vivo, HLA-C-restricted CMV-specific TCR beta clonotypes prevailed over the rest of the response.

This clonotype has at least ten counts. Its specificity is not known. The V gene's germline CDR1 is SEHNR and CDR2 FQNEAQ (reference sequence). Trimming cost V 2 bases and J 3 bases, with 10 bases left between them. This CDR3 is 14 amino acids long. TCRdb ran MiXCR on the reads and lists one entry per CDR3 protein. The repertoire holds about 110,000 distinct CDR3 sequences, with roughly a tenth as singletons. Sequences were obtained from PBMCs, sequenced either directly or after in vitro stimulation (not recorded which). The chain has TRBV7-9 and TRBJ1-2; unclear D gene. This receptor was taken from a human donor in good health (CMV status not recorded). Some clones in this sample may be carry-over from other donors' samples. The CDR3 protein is CASSLSGLYYGYTF. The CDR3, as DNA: TGTGCCAGCAGCTTATCAGGACTCTACTATGGCTACACCTTC.